This T cell receptor beta chain is drawn from a study of blood T cell repertoires in COVID-19. V lost 8 bases to trimming and J lost 0 bases; unmatched junction nucleotides: 9. CDR3 size: 17 residues. Per germline, CDR1 ENHRY and CDR2 SYGVKD. How the authors handled the data: Reference gene primer amplification yielded estimated nucleated cell counts. Using immunoSEQ multiplex PCR, the repertoire was profiled, and TCRdb retains in-frame clones only, with some absent. That table is the source of V, J and clone size, and D and trimming were worked out from the DNA. The data contain 150,000 to 200,000 clones, about 88% of them seen just once; the ten biggest clones take up less than 3.5%.

The material sequenced was peripheral blood. This clonotype originated in a woman in her twenties or thirties with active or convalescent COVID-19. This chain joins TRBV10-3 and TRBJ2-3, with 12 bases aligning to TRBD2. CDR3 sequence: CAIGESGLAGSTDTQYF. In DNA, the CDR3 is TGTGCCATCGGCGAGTCTGGACTAGCGGGGAGCACAGATACGCAGTATTTT.